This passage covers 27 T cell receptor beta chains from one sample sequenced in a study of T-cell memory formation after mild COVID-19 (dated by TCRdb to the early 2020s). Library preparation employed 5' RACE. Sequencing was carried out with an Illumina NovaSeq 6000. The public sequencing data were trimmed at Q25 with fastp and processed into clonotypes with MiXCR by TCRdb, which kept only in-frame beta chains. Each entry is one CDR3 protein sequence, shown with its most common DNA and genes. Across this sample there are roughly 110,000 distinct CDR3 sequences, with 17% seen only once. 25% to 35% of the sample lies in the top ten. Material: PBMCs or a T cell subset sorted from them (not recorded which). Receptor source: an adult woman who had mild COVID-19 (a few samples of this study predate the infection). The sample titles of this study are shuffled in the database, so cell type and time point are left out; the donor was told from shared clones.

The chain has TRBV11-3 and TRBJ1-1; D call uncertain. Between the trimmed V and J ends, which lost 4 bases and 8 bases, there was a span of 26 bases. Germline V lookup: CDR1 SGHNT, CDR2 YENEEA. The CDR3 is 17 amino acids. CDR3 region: CASSSSGQSLRSLEAFF. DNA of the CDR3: TGTGCCAGCAGCTCATCCGGGCAGTCACTCCGCTCCCTAGAAGCTTTCTTT.

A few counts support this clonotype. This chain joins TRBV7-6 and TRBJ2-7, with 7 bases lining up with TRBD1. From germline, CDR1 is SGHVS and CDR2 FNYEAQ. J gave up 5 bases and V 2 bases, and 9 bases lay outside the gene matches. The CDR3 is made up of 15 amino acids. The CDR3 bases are TGTGCCAGCAGCTTAACGACAGGGATCGGGGACGAGCAGTACTTC. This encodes CASSLTTGIGDEQYF.

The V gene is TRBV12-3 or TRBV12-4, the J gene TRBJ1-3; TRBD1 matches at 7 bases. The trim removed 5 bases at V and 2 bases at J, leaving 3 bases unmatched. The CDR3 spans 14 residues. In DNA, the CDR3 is TGTGCCAGCAGTCCCGGGACAGCTGGAAACACCATATATTTT. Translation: CASSPGTAGNTIYF.

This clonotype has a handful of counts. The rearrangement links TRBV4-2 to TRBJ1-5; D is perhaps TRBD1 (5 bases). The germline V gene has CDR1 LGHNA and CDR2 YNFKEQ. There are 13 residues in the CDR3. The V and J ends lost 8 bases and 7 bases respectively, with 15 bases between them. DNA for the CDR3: TGTGCCAGCGGGGCAGGGTCAGGGCAGCCCCAGCATTTT. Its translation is CASGAGSGQPQHF.

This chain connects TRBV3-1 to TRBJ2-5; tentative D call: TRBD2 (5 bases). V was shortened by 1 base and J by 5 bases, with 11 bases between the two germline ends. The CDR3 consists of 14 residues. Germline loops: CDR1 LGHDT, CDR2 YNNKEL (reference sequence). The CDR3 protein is CASSQGTLGETQYF. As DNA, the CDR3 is TGTGCCAGCAGCCAAGGGACTTTAGGGGAGACCCAGTACTTC.

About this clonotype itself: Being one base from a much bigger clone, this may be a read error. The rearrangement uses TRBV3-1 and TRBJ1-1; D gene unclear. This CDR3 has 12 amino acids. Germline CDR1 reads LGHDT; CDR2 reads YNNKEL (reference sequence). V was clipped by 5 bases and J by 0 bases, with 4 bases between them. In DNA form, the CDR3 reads TGTGCCAGCAGCTACATGAACACTGAAGCTTTCTTT. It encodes CASSYMNTEAFF. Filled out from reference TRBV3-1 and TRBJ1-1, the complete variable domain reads DTAVSQTPKYLVTQMGNDKSIKCEQNLGHDTMYWYKQDSKKFLKIMFSYNNKELIINETVPNRFSPKSPDKAHLNLHINSLELGDSAVYFCASSYMNTEAFFGQGTRLTVV.

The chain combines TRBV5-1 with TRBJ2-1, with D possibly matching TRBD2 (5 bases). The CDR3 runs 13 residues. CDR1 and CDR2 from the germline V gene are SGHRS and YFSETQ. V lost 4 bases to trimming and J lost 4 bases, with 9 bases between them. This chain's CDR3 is CASSPWTYNEQFF. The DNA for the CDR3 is TGCGCCAGCAGCCCTTGGACTTACAATGAGCAGTTCTTC.

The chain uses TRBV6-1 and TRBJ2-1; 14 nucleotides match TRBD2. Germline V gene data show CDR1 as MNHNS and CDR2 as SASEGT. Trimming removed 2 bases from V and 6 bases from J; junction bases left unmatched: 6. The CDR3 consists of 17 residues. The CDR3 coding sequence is TGTGCCAGCAGTGAATATGGGACTAGCGGGAGCGGCAATGAGCAGTTCTTC. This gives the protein CASSEYGTSGSGNEQFF.

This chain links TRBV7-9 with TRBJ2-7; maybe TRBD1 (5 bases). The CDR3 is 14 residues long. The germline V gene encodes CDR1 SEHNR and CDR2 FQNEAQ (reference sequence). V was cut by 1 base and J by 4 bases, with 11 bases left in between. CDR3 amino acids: CASSLVGREYEQYF. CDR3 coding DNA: TGTGCCAGCAGCTTAGTAGGCAGGGAATACGAGCAGTACTTC.

The CDR3 spells CASSPRASGGAHSYNEQFF. The CDR3 nucleotides read TGTGCCAGCAGTCCTCGGGCTAGCGGGGGGGCTCATTCCTACAATGAGCAGTTCTTC. The chain has TRBV12-3 or TRBV12-4 and TRBJ2-1; 12 positions match TRBD2. V lost 5 bases to trimming and J lost 1 base; unmatched junction nucleotides: 12. The CDR3 extends over 19 amino acids.

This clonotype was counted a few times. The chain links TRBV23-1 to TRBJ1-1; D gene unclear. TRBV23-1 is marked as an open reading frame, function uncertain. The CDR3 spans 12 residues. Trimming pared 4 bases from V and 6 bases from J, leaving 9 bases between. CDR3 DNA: TGCGCCAGCAGTCGAGTGTCGCCTGAAGCTTTCTTT. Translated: CASSRVSPEAFF.

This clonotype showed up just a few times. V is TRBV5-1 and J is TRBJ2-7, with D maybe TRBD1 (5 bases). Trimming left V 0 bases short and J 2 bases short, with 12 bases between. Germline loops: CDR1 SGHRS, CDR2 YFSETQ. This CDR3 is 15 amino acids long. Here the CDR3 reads CASSLDLGQTYEQYF. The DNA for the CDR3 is TGCGCCAGCAGCTTGGACCTTGGACAAACCTACGAGCAGTACTTC.

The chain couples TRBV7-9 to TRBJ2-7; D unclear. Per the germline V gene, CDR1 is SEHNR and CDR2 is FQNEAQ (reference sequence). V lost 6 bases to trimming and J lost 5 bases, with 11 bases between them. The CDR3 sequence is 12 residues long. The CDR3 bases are TGTGCCAGCAGTAGGCTAGGGAACGAGCAGTACTTC. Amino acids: CASSRLGNEQYF.

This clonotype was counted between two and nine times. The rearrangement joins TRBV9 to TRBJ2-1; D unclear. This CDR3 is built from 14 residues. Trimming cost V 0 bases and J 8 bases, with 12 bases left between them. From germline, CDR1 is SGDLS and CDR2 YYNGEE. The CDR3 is CASSVADPTHEQFF. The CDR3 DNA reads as TGTGCCAGCAGCGTAGCGGATCCCACCCATGAGCAGTTCTTC.

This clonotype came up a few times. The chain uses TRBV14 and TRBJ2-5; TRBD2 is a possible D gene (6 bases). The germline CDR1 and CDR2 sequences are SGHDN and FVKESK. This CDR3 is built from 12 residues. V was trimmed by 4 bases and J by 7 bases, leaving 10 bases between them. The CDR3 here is CASSRSGGTQYF. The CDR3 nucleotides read TGTGCCAGCAGCCGCTCCGGGGGGACCCAGTACTTC. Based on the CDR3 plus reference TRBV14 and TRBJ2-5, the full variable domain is EAGVTQFPSHSVIEKGQTVTLRCDPISGHDNLYWYRRVMGKEIKFLLHFVKESKQDESGMPNNRFLAERTGGTYSTLKVQPAELEDSGVYFCASSRSGGTQYFGPGTRLLVL.

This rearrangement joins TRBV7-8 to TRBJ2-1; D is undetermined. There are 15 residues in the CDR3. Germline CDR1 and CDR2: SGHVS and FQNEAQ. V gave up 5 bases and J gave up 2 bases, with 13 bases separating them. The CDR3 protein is CASSPHVAAYNEQFF. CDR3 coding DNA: TGTGCCAGCAGCCCCCATGTGGCCGCCTACAATGAGCAGTTCTTC.

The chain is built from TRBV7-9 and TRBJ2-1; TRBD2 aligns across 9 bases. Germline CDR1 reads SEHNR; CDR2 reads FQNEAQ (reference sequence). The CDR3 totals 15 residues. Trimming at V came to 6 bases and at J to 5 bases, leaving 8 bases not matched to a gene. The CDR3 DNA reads TGTGCCAGCAGTCCCGGCGGGGGGGTGGACAATGAGCAGTTCTTC. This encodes CASSPGGGVDNEQFF.

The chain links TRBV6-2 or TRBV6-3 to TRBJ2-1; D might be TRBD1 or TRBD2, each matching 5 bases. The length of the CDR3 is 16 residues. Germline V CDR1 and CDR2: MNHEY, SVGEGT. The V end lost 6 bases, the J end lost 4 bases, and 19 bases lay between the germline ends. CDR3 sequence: CASSEVPGTGYNEQFF. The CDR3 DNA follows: TGTGCCAGCAGCGAAGTCCCGGGGACGGGGTACAATGAGCAGTTCTTC.

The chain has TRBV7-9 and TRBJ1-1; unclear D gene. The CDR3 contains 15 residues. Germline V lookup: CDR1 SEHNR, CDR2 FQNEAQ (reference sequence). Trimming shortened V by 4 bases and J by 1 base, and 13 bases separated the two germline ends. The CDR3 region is CASSSLRASNTEAFF. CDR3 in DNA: TGTGCCAGCAGCTCCCTTCGGGCCTCGAACACTGAAGCTTTCTTT. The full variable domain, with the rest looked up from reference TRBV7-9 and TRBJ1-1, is DTGVSQNPRHKITKRGQNVTFRCDPISEHNRLYWYRQTLGQGPEFLTYFQNEAQLEKSRLLSDRFSAERPKGSFSTLEIQRTEQGDSAMYLCASSSLRASNTEAFFGQGTRLTVV.

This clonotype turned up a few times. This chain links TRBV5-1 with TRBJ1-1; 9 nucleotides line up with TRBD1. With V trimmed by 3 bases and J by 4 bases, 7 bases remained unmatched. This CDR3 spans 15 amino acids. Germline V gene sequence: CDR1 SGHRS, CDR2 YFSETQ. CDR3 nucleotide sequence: TGCGCCAGCAGCTCACAGGGGGCCGAGGGCACTGAAGCTTTCTTT. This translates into CASSSQGAEGTEAFF.

The CDR3 DNA sequence: TGCGCCAGCAGTTTAAATACAGGGGAGGATAACTATGGCTACACCTTC. Translating it yields CASSLNTGEDNYGYTF. The chain is built from TRBV5-1 and TRBJ1-2; TRBD1 agrees at 7 bases. Per germline, CDR1 SGHRS and CDR2 YFSETQ. V dropped 5 bases and J dropped 1; count of bases not matched to a gene: 11. The CDR3 has 16 residues.

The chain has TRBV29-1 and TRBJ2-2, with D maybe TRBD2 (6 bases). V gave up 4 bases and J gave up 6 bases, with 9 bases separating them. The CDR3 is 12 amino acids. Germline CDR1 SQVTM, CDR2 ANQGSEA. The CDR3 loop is CSVGGDPGELFF. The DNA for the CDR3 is TGCAGCGTTGGGGGGGACCCCGGGGAGCTGTTTTTT.

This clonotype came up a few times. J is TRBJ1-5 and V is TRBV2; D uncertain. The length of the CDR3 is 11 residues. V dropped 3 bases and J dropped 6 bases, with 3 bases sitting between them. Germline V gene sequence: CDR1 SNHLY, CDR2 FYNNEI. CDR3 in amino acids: CASSDGQPQHF. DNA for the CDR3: TGTGCCAGCAGTGATGGTCAGCCCCAGCATTTT.

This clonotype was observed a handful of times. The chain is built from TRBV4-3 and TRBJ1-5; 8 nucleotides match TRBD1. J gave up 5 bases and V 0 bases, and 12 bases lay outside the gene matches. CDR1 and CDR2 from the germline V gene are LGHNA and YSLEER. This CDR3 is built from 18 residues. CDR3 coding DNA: TGCGCCAGCAGCCAAGATTGGGACCCGGGACAGGAAGATCAGCCCCAGCATTTT. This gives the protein CASSQDWDPGQEDQPQHF.

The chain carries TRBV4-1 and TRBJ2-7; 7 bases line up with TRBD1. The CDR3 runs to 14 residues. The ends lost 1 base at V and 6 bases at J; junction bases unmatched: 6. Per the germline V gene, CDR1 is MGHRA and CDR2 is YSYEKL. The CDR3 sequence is CASSQGDRVSEQYF. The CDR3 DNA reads TGCGCCAGCAGCCAAGGAGACAGGGTCTCCGAGCAGTACTTC.

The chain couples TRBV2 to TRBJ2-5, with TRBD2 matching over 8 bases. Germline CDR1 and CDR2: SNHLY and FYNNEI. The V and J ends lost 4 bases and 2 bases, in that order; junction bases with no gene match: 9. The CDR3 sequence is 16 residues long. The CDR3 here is CASSAVSGGAQETQYF. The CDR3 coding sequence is TGTGCCAGCAGTGCAGTTTCGGGGGGGGCACAAGAGACCCAGTACTTC.

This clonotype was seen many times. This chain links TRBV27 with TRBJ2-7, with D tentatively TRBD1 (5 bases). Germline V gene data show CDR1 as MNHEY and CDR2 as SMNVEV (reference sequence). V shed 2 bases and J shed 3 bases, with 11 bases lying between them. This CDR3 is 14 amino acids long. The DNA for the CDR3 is TGTGCCAGCAGTTTAGGTCAGGGTGGCTACGAGCAGTACTTC. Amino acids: CASSLGQGGYEQYF.